The 9 T cell receptor beta chains reported below all come from one sample, sequenced in a study of control samples from healthy donors and cancer patients. TCRdb keeps only in-frame clones here, not all; method: immunoSEQ multiplex PCR. Of about 86,000 clones in the sample, approximately 88% were seen once. Sequenced material: PBMCs. The source is a woman aged 50 to 65 with colorectal cancer.

The rearrangement uses TRBV9 and TRBJ1-3; D ambiguous. Trimming removed 1 base from V and 1 base from J, with 12 bases in between. The CDR3 runs 16 residues. Germline V lookup: CDR1 SGDLS, CDR2 YYNGEE. CDR3 amino acids: CASSVSAAGSGNTIYF. In DNA, the CDR3 is TGTGCCAGCAGCGTATCCGCCGCGGGGTCTGGAAACACCATATATTTT.

The chain links TRBV7-9 to TRBJ2-1; D tentatively fits TRBD1 or TRBD2 (5 bases each). Germline loops: CDR1 SEHNR, CDR2 FQNEAQ (reference sequence). V was pared by 4 bases and J by 10 bases, with 14 bases between. The CDR3 loop spans 13 amino acids. The CDR3 spells CASSSRGPVEQFF. The CDR3, as DNA: TGTGCCAGCAGCTCGAGGGGCCCTGTCGAGCAGTTCTTC. Drawing the rest from reference TRBV7-9 and TRBJ2-1, the complete variable domain is DTGVSQNPRHKITKRGQNVTFRCDPISEHNRLYWYRQTLGQGPEFLTYFQNEAQLEKSRLLSDRFSAERPKGSFSTLEIQRTEQGDSAMYLCASSSRGPVEQFFGPGTRLTVL.

The CDR3 here is CASRRVNYGYTF. CDR3 DNA sequence: TGTGCCAGCCGCCGAGTGAACTATGGCTACACCTTC. The rearrangement joins TRBV28 to TRBJ1-2, with D uncertain. CDR1 is MDHEN and CDR2 is SYDVKM in the germline V gene. The CDR3 contains 12 residues. V lost 8 bases, J lost 2 bases, and 9 bases lay in between.

V usage is TRBV19 and J usage is TRBJ1-1; tentative D call: TRBD1 (6 bases). Trimming cost V 1 base and J 1 base, with 7 bases left between them. The CDR3 has 14 residues. The germline V gene has CDR1 LNHDA and CDR2 SQIVND (reference sequence). CDR3 DNA sequence: TGTGCCAGTAGTATAGGGGGACAGAACACTGAAGCTTTCTTT. It codes for CASSIGGQNTEAFF.

The V and J genes are TRBV7-9 and TRBJ2-3; D unresolved. Germline V CDR1 and CDR2: SEHNR, FQNEAQ (reference sequence). CDR3 length equals 14 residues. Trimming shortened V by 4 bases and J by 3 bases, and 11 bases separated the two germline ends. The CDR3 DNA is TGTGCCAGCAGCTGGAGTCACGTTACAGATACGCAGTATTTT. Protein product: CASSWSHVTDTQYF.

This clone turned up a few times. V is TRBV18 and J is TRBJ1-5; TRBD1 might be the D (6 bases). With 2 bases removed from V and 0 bases from J, the gap between germline ends came to 14 bases. CDR1 is KGHSH, CDR2 LQKENI, per germline. The CDR3 sequence is 17 residues long. The CDR3 DNA reads TGTGCCAGCTCACCAACTTCGGACAGTTATAGCAATCAGCCCCAGCATTTT. Translating it yields CASSPTSDSYSNQPQHF.

V is TRBV6-1 and J is TRBJ2-5; no clear D. The length of the CDR3 is 14 residues. Germline assignment: CDR1 MNHNS and CDR2 SASEGT. V lost 0 bases and J 7 bases, leaving 12 bases between the germline ends. The CDR3 is CASSEAHLSGTQYF. For the CDR3, the DNA is TGTGCCAGCAGTGAAGCGCATTTAAGTGGGACCCAGTACTTC.

This clone was observed once. The V call is TRBV6-1, the J call TRBJ1-5; D call uncertain. Germline CDR1 MNHNS, CDR2 SASEGT. The CDR3 runs 13 residues. V gave up 2 bases and J gave up 3 bases, with 5 bases separating them. The CDR3 is CASSELLNQPQHF. DNA of the CDR3: TGTGCCAGCAGTGAATTACTCAATCAGCCCCAGCATTTT.

V is TRBV7-9 and J is TRBJ1-2; 12 bases agree with TRBD1. The germline CDR1 and CDR2 sequences are SEHNR and FQNEAQ (reference sequence). The junction had 7 bases not matched to a gene; V was cut back by 1 base and J by 13 bases. There are 14 residues in the CDR3. CDR3 DNA sequence: TGTGCCAGCAGCTTAGGGGGGACAGGGGGCTCCCTCACCTTC. It codes for CASSLGGTGGSLTF.